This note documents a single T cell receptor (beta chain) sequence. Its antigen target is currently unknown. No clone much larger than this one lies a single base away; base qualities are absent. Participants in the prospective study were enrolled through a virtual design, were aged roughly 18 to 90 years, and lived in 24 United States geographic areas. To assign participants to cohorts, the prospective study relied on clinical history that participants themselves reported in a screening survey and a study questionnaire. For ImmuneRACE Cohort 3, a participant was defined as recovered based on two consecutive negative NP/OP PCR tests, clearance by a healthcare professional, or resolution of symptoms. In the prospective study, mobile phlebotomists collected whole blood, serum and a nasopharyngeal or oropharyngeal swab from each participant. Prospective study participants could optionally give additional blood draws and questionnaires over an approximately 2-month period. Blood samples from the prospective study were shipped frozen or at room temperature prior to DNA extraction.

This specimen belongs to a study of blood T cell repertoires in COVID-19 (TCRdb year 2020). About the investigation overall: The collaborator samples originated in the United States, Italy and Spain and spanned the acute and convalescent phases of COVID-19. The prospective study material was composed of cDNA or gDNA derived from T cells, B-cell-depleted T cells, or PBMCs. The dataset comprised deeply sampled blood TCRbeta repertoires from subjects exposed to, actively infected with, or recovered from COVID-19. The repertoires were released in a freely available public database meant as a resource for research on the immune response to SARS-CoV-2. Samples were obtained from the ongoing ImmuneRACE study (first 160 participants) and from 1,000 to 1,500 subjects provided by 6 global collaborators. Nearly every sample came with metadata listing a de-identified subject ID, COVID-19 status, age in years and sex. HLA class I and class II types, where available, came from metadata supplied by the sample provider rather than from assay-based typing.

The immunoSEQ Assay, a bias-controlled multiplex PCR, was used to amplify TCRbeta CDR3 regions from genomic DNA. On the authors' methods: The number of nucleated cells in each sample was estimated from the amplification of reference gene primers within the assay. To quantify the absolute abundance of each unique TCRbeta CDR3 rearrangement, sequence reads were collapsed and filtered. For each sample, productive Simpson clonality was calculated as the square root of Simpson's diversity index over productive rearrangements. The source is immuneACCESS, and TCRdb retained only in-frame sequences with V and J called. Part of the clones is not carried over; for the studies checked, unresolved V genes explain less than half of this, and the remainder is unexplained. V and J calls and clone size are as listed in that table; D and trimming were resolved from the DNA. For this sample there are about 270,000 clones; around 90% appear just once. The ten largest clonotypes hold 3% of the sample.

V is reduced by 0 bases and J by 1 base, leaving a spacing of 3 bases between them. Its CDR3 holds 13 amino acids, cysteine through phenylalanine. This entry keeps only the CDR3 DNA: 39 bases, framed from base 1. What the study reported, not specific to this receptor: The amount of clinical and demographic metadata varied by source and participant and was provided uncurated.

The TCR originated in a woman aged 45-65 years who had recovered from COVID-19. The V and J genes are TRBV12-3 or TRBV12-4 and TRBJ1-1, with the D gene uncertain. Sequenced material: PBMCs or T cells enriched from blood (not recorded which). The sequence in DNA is TGTGCCAGCAGTTTAGCCGGGAACACTGAAGCTTTCTTT. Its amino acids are CASSLAGNTEAFF.